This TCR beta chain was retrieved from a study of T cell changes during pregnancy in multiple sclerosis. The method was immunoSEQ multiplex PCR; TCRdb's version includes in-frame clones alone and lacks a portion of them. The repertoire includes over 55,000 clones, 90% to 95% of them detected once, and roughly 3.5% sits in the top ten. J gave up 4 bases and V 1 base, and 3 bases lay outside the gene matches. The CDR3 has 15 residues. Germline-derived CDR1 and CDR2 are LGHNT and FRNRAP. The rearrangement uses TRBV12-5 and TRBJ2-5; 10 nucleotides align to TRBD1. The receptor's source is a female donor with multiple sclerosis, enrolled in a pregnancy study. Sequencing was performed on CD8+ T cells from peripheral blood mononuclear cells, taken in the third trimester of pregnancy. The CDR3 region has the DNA TGTGCTAGTGGTTTGGCGACAGGGGGCCGAGAGACCCAGTACTTC. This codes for CASGLATGGRETQYF.